The sample holds a few counts of the clone carrying this TCR beta chain. Its antigen is undetermined. The data derive from a study of human T cells and chemical hapten exposure. Points from the study as a whole: The presence of alopecia in the donors means their immune response may differ from healthy people's. There was no change with DPC sensitization in TCRs above 1 in 1000 frequency.

The CDR3 loop spans 14 amino acids. Losses at the gene ends were 6 bases for V and 7 bases for J; bases not matched to a gene: 8. Germline V CDR1 and CDR2: MDHEN, SYDVKM. Stated time point: patch test 1, 2 weeks after DPC sensitization. Treatment meaning: therapeutic diphenylcyclopropenone sensitization with weekly scalp DPC. Prior to each patch test being applied, blood was drawn. The library tagged each cDNA molecule with unique molecular identifiers. Each CDR3 protein is one row after TCRdb ran MiXCR on the RACE reads. The sample yields some 180,000 distinct CDR3 sequences, around 24% seen once. The chain links TRBV28 to TRBJ1-4; 7 bases align to TRBD1. This TCR came from a woman aged 50 to 60 with alopecia areata. Some clones in this sample may be carry-over from other donors' samples. Sequences were derived from whole blood, sampled in connection with sensitization to the hapten diphenylcyclopropenone (DPC). The CDR3 loop reads CASRAGGGREKLFF. The CDR3 DNA is TGTGCCAGCAGGGCAGGGGGGGGACGTGAAAAACTGTTTTTT.